This T cell receptor beta chain originates from a study of immune evolution from preneoplasia to lung adenocarcinoma. Study-level background: HLA loss of heterozygosity: 6% to 7.5% AIS, about 15% MIA, roughly 30% ADC, none AAH.

With respect to this clone: Its antigen is unidentified.

General study results and limits: From normal lung to invasive adenocarcinoma, top clone frequencies appeared to decrease. Later-stage lesions appeared to have more T cells, more diversity, less clonality. T cell clonality was higher in KRAS-mutant than EGFR-mutant or wild-type nodules.

Sequenced by immunoSEQ multiplex PCR; TCRdb stores in-frame clones only, minus some. The sample holds some 9,200 clones, approximately 85% seen once. V was pared by 4 bases and J by 4 bases, with 5 bases of the junction left unmatched. The CDR3 extends over 15 amino acids. Germline-derived CDR1 and CDR2 are MNHEY and SVGAGI. Sequenced sample: FFPE minimally invasive lung adenocarcinoma tissue. V gene TRBV6-5 combines with J gene TRBJ2-7; 12 bases agree with TRBD2. This receptor was taken from a person aged 70 to 79 with lung adenocarcinoma. The CDR3 DNA is TGTGCCAGCAGTTCCTTACTAGCGGGGGGATACGAGCAGTACTTC. Translation gives CASSSLLAGGYEQYF.